This T cell receptor beta chain was sequenced for a study of neurological immune-mediated disorders. Study results and limitations: HTLV-1-associated myelopathy had the most TCR clonal expansion, while multiple sclerosis had the least, a level that fell below healthy controls.

Trimming removed 3 bases at V and 7 bases at J, with 13 bases between. Germline values: CDR1 MDHEN, CDR2 SYDVKM. The CDR3 extends over 13 amino acids. Maryland, USA blood bank volunteers served as healthy controls. Sorted libraries drew on approximately 980,000 CD4+ or CD8+ T cells. This clonotype came up many times. Its cognate antigen is unknown. Via MiXCR, TCRdb re-called the 5' RACE reads, giving one row per CDR3 protein. The sample consists of roughly 39,000 distinct CDR3 sequences, approximately 7.2% of them appearing once. The sequencing input was CD4+ T cells from blood. The chain couples TRBV28 to TRBJ2-7, with D perhaps matching TRBD1 or TRBD2 (6 bases each). The TCR was taken from a man aged 45 to 65 in good health. For the CDR3, the DNA is TGTGCCAGCAGTTTGAGGGGGGCGGGAGAGCAGTACTTC. It specifies CASSLRGAGEQYF. The full variable domain, its missing parts supplied by reference TRBV28 and TRBJ2-7, is DVKVTQSSRYLVKRTGEKVFLECVQDMDHENMFWYRQDPGLGLRLIYFSYDVKMKEKGDIPEGYSVSREKKERFSLILESASTNQTSMYLCASSLRGAGEQYFGPGTRLTVT.